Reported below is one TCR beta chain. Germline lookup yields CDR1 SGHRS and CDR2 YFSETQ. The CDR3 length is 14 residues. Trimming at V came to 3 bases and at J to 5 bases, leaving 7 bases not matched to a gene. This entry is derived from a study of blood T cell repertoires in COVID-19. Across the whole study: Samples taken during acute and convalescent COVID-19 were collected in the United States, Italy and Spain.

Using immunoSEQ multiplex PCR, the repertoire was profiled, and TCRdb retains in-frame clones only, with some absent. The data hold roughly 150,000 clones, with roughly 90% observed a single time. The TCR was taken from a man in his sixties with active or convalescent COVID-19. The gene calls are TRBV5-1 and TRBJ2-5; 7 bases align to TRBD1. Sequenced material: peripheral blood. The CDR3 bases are TGCGCCAGCAGCTCACAGGGGTCCCCCGAGACCCAGTACTTC. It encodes CASSSQGSPETQYF.